The next 7 T cell receptor beta chains were all read from a single sample in a study of T cell repertoires in cytomegalovirus infection. TCRdb ran MiXCR on the reads and lists one entry per CDR3 protein. Of fewer than 550,000 distinct CDR3 sequences in the sample, about 33% were seen once. What was sequenced was PBMCs. Source of these receptors: a human donor in good health (CMV status not recorded). Some clones in this sample may be carry-over from other donors' samples.

About this clonotype itself: This may be a read error: a much more frequent sequence differs by one nucleotide. The V gene is TRBV7-9, the J gene TRBJ1-1, with D perhaps matching TRBD1 (6 bases). This CDR3 has 15 amino acids. Germline CDR1 SEHNR, CDR2 FQNEAQ (reference sequence). Written as DNA, the CDR3 is TGTGCCAGCATCTTAGGGGGGGGGATGAACACTGAAGCTTTCTTT. This encodes CASILGGGMNTEAFF.

In this sample, this clonotype turned up a few times. Written as DNA, the CDR3 is TGCGCCAGCAGCCAAACTATCTCCTACGAGCAGTACTTC. This translates into CASSQTISYEQYF. This chain links TRBV4-1 with TRBJ2-7; D unclear. CDR3 length: 13 amino acids. V shed 2 bases and J shed 0 bases, with 5 bases lying between them. CDR1 and CDR2 from the germline V gene are MGHRA and YSYEKL.

This clonotype occurred a few times. In DNA form, the CDR3 reads TGTGCCAGCAGTCTAATACAGGGCCCTCCCAATCAGCCCCAGCATTTT. Residues: CASSLIQGPPNQPQHF. The rearrangement uses TRBV28 and TRBJ1-5, with D possibly matching TRBD1 (6 bases). Germline CDR1 and CDR2: MDHEN and SYDVKM. Trimming pared 5 bases from V and 3 bases from J, leaving 17 bases between. The CDR3 totals 16 residues. Based on the CDR3 plus reference TRBV28 and TRBJ1-5, the full variable domain is DVKVTQSSRYLVKRTGEKVFLECVQDMDHENMFWYRQDPGLGLRLIYFSYDVKMKEKGDIPEGYSVSREKKERFSLILESASTNQTSMYLCASSLIQGPPNQPQHFGDGTRLSIL.

The chain links TRBV12-3 or TRBV12-4 to TRBJ1-4; 7 bases are shared with TRBD1. The CDR3 is 12 residues long. V lost 6 bases, J lost 16 bases, and 11 bases stayed unmatched. The CDR3 here is CASSQGGGKEFF. The CDR3 coding sequence is TGTGCCAGCAGCCAGGGGGGGGGGAAGGAGTTTTTT.

This clonotype was counted only a few times. This rearrangement joins TRBV4-2 to TRBJ1-5; 7 nucleotides line up with TRBD1. CDR3 length: 19 residues. V shed 1 base and J 0 bases; nucleotides not matched to a gene: 12. CDR1 and CDR2 (germline): LGHNA, YNFKEQ. The CDR3 DNA sequence: TGTGCCAGCAGCCAAGGCCGTAGGGGGCCAGAGGCTAGCAATCAGCCCCAGCATTTT. Encoded protein: CASSQGRRGPEASNQPQHF.

The rearrangement joins TRBV19 to TRBJ2-5; the match to TRBD2 covers 10 bases. V trimming: 6 bases; J trimming: 0 bases; junction bases outside the gene matches: 10. Germline V CDR1 and CDR2: LNHDA, SQIVND (reference sequence). This CDR3 has 17 residues. The DNA of the CDR3 is TGTGCCAGTAGACGGTGGGCTAGCGGGGGATACCAAGAGACCCAGTACTTC. Translation: CASRRWASGGYQETQYF.

CDR3 residues: CASSLWTRNEQFF. The CDR3 bases are TGTGCCAGCAGCTTGTGGACGCGCAATGAGCAGTTCTTC. The rearrangement links TRBV7-3 to TRBJ2-1; D is unresolved. V was shortened by 3 bases and J by 6 bases, with 9 bases between the two germline ends. CDR1 and CDR2 (germline): SGHTA, FQGTGA. The CDR3 totals 13 residues.